These 24 T cell receptor beta chains originate from one sample sequenced in a study of T-cell memory formation after mild COVID-19. TCRdb analysed the 5' RACE reads with MiXCR anew, one entry per CDR3 protein. The table includes 300,000 to 400,000 distinct CDR3 sequences, around a sixth detected once. Sequenced sample: PBMCs or a T cell subset sorted from them (not recorded which). Every receptor here comes from a young man who had mild COVID-19 (a few samples of this study predate the infection). Cell type and time point are not known.

This clonotype came up a few times. This chain links TRBV20-1 with TRBJ2-5, with TRBD2 matching over 9 bases. The V gene end was trimmed by 4 bases and the J gene end by 11 bases; junction bases not matched to a gene: 11. The CDR3 spans 13 residues. Per the germline V gene, CDR1 is DFQATT and CDR2 is SNEGSKA (reference sequence). The DNA of the CDR3 is TGCAGTGCTATTCCCAGCACTAGCGGGCCTCAGTACTTC. Its protein product is CSAIPSTSGPQYF.

The CDR3 spells CASSLYGRAGRGGDEQFF. In nucleotides, the CDR3 is TGTGCCAGCAGCTTATATGGAAGGGCAGGGAGGGGAGGGGATGAGCAGTTCTTC. V gene TRBV7-2 combines with J gene TRBJ2-1; 7 bases map to TRBD2. Unmatched junction bases numbered 18, after V lost 2 bases and J lost 8 bases. Germline CDR1 SGHTA, CDR2 FQGNSA. There are 18 residues in the CDR3.

The rearrangement links TRBV24-1 to TRBJ2-3, with D possibly being TRBD1 (6 bases). The CDR3 runs 13 residues. The germline V and J ends were trimmed by 5 bases and 3 bases, with 8 bases remaining between them. Per the germline V gene, CDR1 is KGHDR and CDR2 is SFDVKD. CDR3 coding DNA: TGTGCCACCAGTGGGGACACGACAGATACGCAGTATTTT. Translated, it gives CATSGDTTDTQYF.

V and J are TRBV7-6 and TRBJ1-1; 11 bases align to TRBD1. V gave up 1 base and J gave up 2 bases; unmatched junction bases: 12. The CDR3 sequence is 19 residues long. CDR1 is SGHVS, CDR2 FNYEAQ, per germline. CDR3 protein: CASSLVWTGGQFGNTEAFF. The CDR3, as DNA: TGTGCCAGCAGCTTAGTTTGGACAGGGGGCCAATTTGGCAACACTGAAGCTTTCTTT.

This clonotype has ten or more counts. CDR3 loop: CATSDAGQDTQYF. CDR3 in DNA: TGTGCCACCAGTGACGCAGGACAGGATACGCAGTATTTT. The rearrangement uses TRBV24-1 and TRBJ2-3, with D tentatively TRBD1 (6 bases). The CDR3 is 13 residues long. Germline-derived CDR1 and CDR2 are KGHDR and SFDVKD. V was cut by 4 bases and J by 6 bases, with 10 bases left in between.

The chain joins TRBV5-6 to TRBJ2-5; 7 bases are shared with TRBD2. Germline CDR1 reads SGHDT; CDR2 reads YYEEEE. V trimming: 5 bases; J trimming: 1 base; junction bases outside the gene matches: 2. This CDR3 comprises 13 residues. CDR3: CASRGGGQETQYF. The DNA of the CDR3 is TGTGCCAGCAGGGGCGGGGGCCAAGAGACCCAGTACTTC.

Only a few counts were recorded for this clonotype. The rearrangement joins TRBV12-3 or TRBV12-4 to TRBJ1-1, with D unresolved. V lost 3 bases, J lost 5 bases, and 10 bases lay in between. The CDR3 extends over 13 amino acids. The CDR3 DNA reads TGTGCCAGCAGTTTGGAGGTTATGACTGAAGCTTTCTTT. This codes for CASSLEVMTEAFF.

Only one count was recorded for this clonotype. The CDR3 sequence: CASSLRRRRQETQYF. CDR3 DNA: TGTGCCAGCAGTTTACGCCGGAGACGCCAAGAGACCCAGTACTTC. The J gene is TRBJ2-5, the V gene TRBV6-6, with D unresolved. The CDR3 totals 15 residues. The V and J ends lost 4 bases and 1 base respectively, with 13 bases between them. Germline V gives CDR1 MNHNY, CDR2 SVGAGI (reference sequence).

The chain joins TRBV15 to TRBJ1-2, with no clear D. The V end lost 0 bases, the J end lost 2 bases, and 13 bases lay between the germline ends. Germline CDR1 is LNHNV and CDR2 is YYDKDF (reference sequence). This CDR3 has 16 amino acids. The CDR3 protein is CATSRDRRAFNYGYTF. The CDR3 DNA is TGTGCCACCAGCAGAGATCGAAGAGCATTCAACTATGGCTACACCTTC.

This chain links TRBV7-2 with TRBJ1-1; D remains unclear. CDR1 and CDR2 (germline): SGHTA, FQGNSA. V lost 3 bases to trimming and J lost 2 bases, with 7 bases between them. The CDR3 has 13 residues. CDR3 coding DNA: TGTGCCAGCAGCTTTGAACCAAACACTGAAGCTTTCTTT. This codes for CASSFEPNTEAFF.

The genes are TRBV11-1 and TRBJ1-1; no clear D. Germline lookup yields CDR1 SGHAT and CDR2 FQDESV (reference sequence). The CDR3 is made up of 12 amino acids. Trimming shortened V by 2 bases and J by 5 bases, and 6 bases separated the two germline ends. This chain's CDR3 is CASSLRRTEAFF. CDR3 bases: TGTGCCAGCAGCTTAAGACGAACTGAAGCTTTCTTT.

In this sample, this clonotype turned up a few times. The CDR3 spells CASSLLGQGNYGYTF. CDR3 DNA: TGTGCCAGCAGCTTGCTGGGACAGGGTAACTATGGCTACACCTTC. The V gene is TRBV5-4, the J gene TRBJ1-2, with 9 bases aligning to TRBD1. The trim removed 1 base at V and 1 base at J, leaving 2 bases unmatched. The CDR3 contains 15 residues. The germline V gene encodes CDR1 SGHNT and CDR2 YYREEE (reference sequence).

This clonotype was seen only a few times. The CDR3 sequence: CATSTANTGELFF. Written as DNA, the CDR3 is TGTGCCACCAGTACAGCTAACACCGGGGAGCTGTTTTTT. V is TRBV24-1 and J is TRBJ2-2; D is unclear. Trimming pared 6 bases from V and 2 bases from J, leaving 6 bases between. CDR3 length: 13 residues. From germline, CDR1 is KGHDR and CDR2 SFDVKD.

V usage is TRBV12-3 or TRBV12-4 and J usage is TRBJ1-2, with 9 bases matching TRBD1. This CDR3 comprises 13 residues. Germline trimming cut 5 bases from V and 4 bases from J; bases unmatched to any gene: 2. The CDR3 region has the DNA TGTGCCAGCAGTATGGGACAGGGCTATGGCTACACCTTC. It codes for CASSMGQGYGYTF.

This clonotype was recorded a few times. V and J are TRBV11-2 and TRBJ2-3, with 7 nucleotides matching TRBD1. Germline V gives CDR1 SGHAT, CDR2 FQNNGV. V lost 5 bases, J lost 6 bases, and 11 bases stayed unmatched. The CDR3 has 15 residues. The CDR3 region has the DNA TGTGCCAGCAGCGTACAGGGGTTCTCCTTGGATACGCAGTATTTT. It is translated as CASSVQGFSLDTQYF. The full variable domain, rest sourced from reference TRBV11-2 and TRBJ2-3, is EAGVAQSPRYKIIEKRQSVAFWCNPISGHATLYWYQQILGQGPKLLIQFQNNGVVDDSQLPKDRFSAERLKGVDSTLKIQPAKLEDSAVYLCASSVQGFSLDTQYFGPGTRLTVL.

This clonotype showed up just a few times. The rearrangement uses TRBV6-6 and TRBJ2-6; possible D gene TRBD1, 5 bases. The CDR3 length is 15 residues. Germline CDR1 and CDR2: MNHNY and SVGAGI (reference sequence). V was cut by 6 bases and J by 4 bases, with 13 bases left in between. As DNA, the CDR3 is TGTGCCAGCAGCCCCAGACAGACCGGGGCCAACGTCCTGACTTTC. Protein product: CASSPRQTGANVLTF.

This clonotype has a handful of counts. The V call is TRBV18, the J call TRBJ2-7; no clear D. This CDR3 comprises 14 residues. V shed 0 bases and J shed 1 base, with 7 bases lying between them. In germline, CDR1 is KGHSH, CDR2 LQKENI. The CDR3 sequence: CASSPPAGSYEQYF. In DNA form, the CDR3 reads TGTGCCAGCTCACCACCGGCCGGTTCCTACGAGCAGTACTTC.

The chain carries TRBV29-1 and TRBJ2-1; 8 bases fit TRBD2. J gave up 0 bases and V 7 bases, and 5 bases lay outside the gene matches. The length of the CDR3 is 14 residues. The V gene's germline CDR1 is SQVTM and CDR2 ANQGSEA. The CDR3 DNA reads as TGCAGCGGGGCCGGGGGGGGCTCCTACAATGAGCAGTTCTTC. Residues: CSGAGGGSYNEQFF.

This clonotype was observed a handful of times. The chain couples TRBV7-6 to TRBJ1-1; D not resolved. This CDR3 spans 12 amino acids. Deletions cut 5 bases from V and 7 bases from J, with 11 bases between. The germline V gene encodes CDR1 SGHVS and CDR2 FNYEAQ. This CDR3 is CASSAQDGEAFF. Here the CDR3 DNA reads TGTGCCAGCAGCGCGCAAGACGGTGAAGCTTTCTTT.

This clonotype has just a few counts. This chain uses TRBV6-1 with TRBJ2-2; D remains unclear. The CDR3 runs 11 residues. V lost 8 bases and J 1 base, leaving 2 bases between the germline ends. The germline V gene encodes CDR1 MNHNS and CDR2 SASEGT. The CDR3 nucleotides read TGTGCCAGCCAGAACACCGGGGAGCTGTTTTTT. Amino acids: CASQNTGELFF.

This clonotype was found many times. The rearrangement uses TRBV10-3 and TRBJ2-2, with a weak D call TRBD1 (6 bases). CDR1 is ENHRY, CDR2 SYGVKD, per germline. The ends were cut back, 0 bases at V and 4 bases at J, with 9 bases in the middle. The CDR3 has 15 residues. CDR3 amino acids: CAISESTGRTGELFF. The DNA of the CDR3 is TGTGCCATCAGTGAGTCGACAGGACGCACCGGGGAGCTGTTTTTT.

This clonotype was recorded a few times. The chain has TRBV28 and TRBJ2-1; perhaps D is TRBD1 or TRBD2 (5 bases each). The V end lost 11 bases, the J end lost 7 bases, and 9 bases lay between the germline ends. The CDR3 contains 10 residues. Germline CDR1 reads MDHEN; CDR2 reads SYDVKM. The CDR3 nucleotides are TGTGCCTGGGGGAAGAATGAGCAGTTCTTC. Translated: CAWGKNEQFF.

This clonotype has only a few counts. V usage is TRBV12-3 or TRBV12-4 and J usage is TRBJ2-3, with TRBD1 as a possible D gene (6 bases). The CDR3 consists of 15 residues. The ends were cut back, 1 base at V and 5 bases at J, with 13 bases in the middle. CDR3 bases: TGTGCCAGCAGTTTAGTCAGGGGTGATAGAGATACGCAGTATTTT. It specifies CASSLVRGDRDTQYF.

The J gene is TRBJ2-1, the V gene TRBV6-5; D might be TRBD1 (6 bases). CDR1 and CDR2 from the germline V gene are MNHEY and SVGAGI. V dropped 1 base and J dropped 6 bases, with 10 bases sitting between them. This CDR3 contains 14 residues. The DNA for the CDR3 is TGTGCCAGCAGTTACTACAGGGTGGGCAATGAGCAGTTCTTC. Its translation is CASSYYRVGNEQFF.